This TCR beta chain was profiled in a study of T-cell memory formation after mild COVID-19. Study at large: Each donor largely had its own TCR clusters.

Constant-segment primers were used for 5'RACE, and the resulting TCR alpha and TCR beta cDNA libraries carried sample barcodes and UMIs. TCRdb used MiXCR to reprocess the 5' RACE reads, holding one entry per CDR3 protein. The sample includes hundreds of thousands of distinct CDR3 sequences, roughly 15% of them seen just once. Study-level results: Pre-infection memory already had some responding clones, implying cross-reactive memory joined. There was a balanced CD4/CD8 profile in clones contracting day 15 to 85, and later expanders leaned CD4+.

This clonotype was seen a few times. Its cognate antigen is unknown. The CDR3 is made up of 13 amino acids. CDR1 is KGHSH, CDR2 LQKENI, per germline. V lost 0 bases and J lost 3, with 5 bases in between. This chain uses TRBV18 with TRBJ2-5; either TRBD1 or TRBD2 may supply D (5 bases each). The source of this sequence is a man aged 18 to 29 who had mild COVID-19 (a few samples of this study predate the infection). Cell type and time point are not known. The sample taken for sequencing was PBMCs or a T cell subset sorted from them (not recorded which). CDR3: CASSPPGEETQYF. In DNA, the CDR3 is TGTGCCAGCTCACCACCGGGGGAAGAGACCCAGTACTTC.